This T cell receptor (beta chain) was retrieved from a study of CD8 T cells in ankylosing spondylitis. Trimming took 0 bases from V and 5 from J, leaving 13 bases between them. Per the germline V gene, CDR1 is LGHNA and CDR2 is YSLEER. The CDR3 is 15 residues long. TCRdb reanalysed the 5' RACE reads using MiXCR and keeps one entry per CDR3 protein. The profile covers around 160,000 distinct CDR3 sequences, with approximately 10% appearing a single time and 25% to 30% taken by the ten largest. This clonotype was seen many times. The TCR sequence derives from a male donor with ankylosing spondylitis or in good health (not recorded which). The sample comprised blood, either unsorted or a sorted T cell fraction (not recorded which). This sequence joins TRBV4-3 and TRBJ2-5; D is perhaps TRBD2 (5 bases). The CDR3 loop reads CASSQDYRGTETQYF. The DNA for the CDR3 is TGCGCCAGCAGCCAAGATTACCGGGGAACGGAGACCCAGTACTTC.